This T cell receptor beta chain appears in the sequencing data of a study of radiotherapy plus CTLA-4 blockade in lung cancer. Across the whole study: Objective response rate was over 15%; disease control rate, around 30%. Points from the study as a whole: With interferon-beta, early dynamics of blood T cell clones were reported to best predict response. An expansion of tumor-derived TCR clones occurred in blood after radiotherapy plus ipilimumab.

The table came from immunoSEQ multiplex PCR; TCRdb's copy has only in-frame clones and leaves some out. The sample has 64,000 or so clones; about 72% are singletons. Comment on this clone: Antigen unknown.

The V gene end was trimmed by 1 base and the J gene end by 4 bases; junction bases not matched to a gene: 7. This CDR3 contains 16 residues. CDR1 and CDR2 (germline): MDHEN, SYDVKM. It was focal radiation plus CTLA-4 blockade with ipilimumab that patients with chemo-refractory metastatic non-small-cell lung cancer received. The receptor comes from a human donor with non-small cell lung cancer whose response to radiotherapy plus ipilimumab could not be evaluated. This specimen consisted of peripheral blood, obtained from a patient treated with radiotherapy plus ipilimumab. This sequence joins TRBV28 and TRBJ1-5, with 7 bases lining up with TRBD1. CDR3 protein: CASSLLKGAGNQPQHF. The CDR3 bases are TGTGCCAGCAGTTTATTAAAGGGGGCAGGTAATCAGCCCCAGCATTTT.